This record concerns one T cell receptor (beta chain) sequence. Its specificity is unknown. There are 16 residues in the CDR3. Germline values: CDR1 DFQATT, CDR2 SNEGSKA (reference sequence). The junction had 9 bases not matched to a gene; V was cut back by 0 bases and J by 2 bases. TCRdb analysed the RT-PCR reads with MiXCR anew, one entry per CDR3 protein. The data hold hundreds of thousands of distinct CDR3 sequences, with approximately 12% observed a single time. This record comes from a study of response to subunit inactivated influenza vaccine. General study points: Only a handful of new T cells, the authors suggested, are recruited with each seasonal influenza vaccination.

The sequencing used PBMCs from blood, collected on the day of vaccination. This rearrangement joins TRBV20-1 to TRBJ2-5; 7 bases are a match to TRBD2. The TCR originated in a middle-aged man who received an inactivated influenza vaccine. The CDR3 is CSARDDRDYRQETQYF. Written as DNA, the CDR3 is TGCAGTGCTAGAGACGACCGGGACTATCGACAAGAGACCCAGTACTTC.